This T cell receptor beta chain emerged from a study of blood T cell repertoires in COVID-19. Overall study: Sites across the United States, Italy and Spain contributed samples from acute and convalescent COVID-19. Nucleic acid was either cDNA or gDNA, and it came from T cells, B-cell-depleted T cells, or PBMCs.

The ends lost 7 bases at V and 2 bases at J; junction bases unmatched: 8. This CDR3 comprises 15 residues. Germline CDR1 is WSHSY and CDR2 is SAAADI. The Seattle site enrolled patients during active infection and followed them longitudinally. Authors' analysis steps: Amplifying reference gene primers gave estimates of nucleated cell counts. Assay used: immunoSEQ multiplex PCR; TCRdb lists only in-frame clones, some missing. V, J and clone size are taken as reported in that table, and D and trimming were inferred from the DNA itself. This table has about 60,000 clones, approximately 83% appearing once.

Input material: peripheral blood. This chain links TRBV10-2 with TRBJ2-3; TRBD1 matches 8 bases. This receptor was taken from a man aged 25 to 45 with COVID-19, enrolled during active disease. The CDR3 nucleotides read TGCGCCAGCAAATCCCAGGGACAGGTCACAGATACGCAGTATTTT. Its translation: CASKSQGQVTDTQYF.